These 21 T cell receptor beta chains were sequenced from one sample in a study of blood T cell repertoires in COVID-19. Data came from immunoSEQ multiplex PCR; TCRdb stores just in-frame clones and leaves some out. The sample has around 190,000 clones; under 80% are singletons. The sequenced material came from PBMCs or T cells enriched from blood (not recorded which). Receptor source: a woman between 50 and 59 years old with acute COVID-19.

The gene calls are TRBV27 and TRBJ2-4; 12 positions agree with TRBD2. The germline V gene encodes CDR1 MNHEY and CDR2 SMNVEV (reference sequence). Germline trimming cut 1 base from V and 6 bases from J; bases unmatched to any gene: 13. This CDR3 spans 19 amino acids. CDR3 region: CASSLLAPHLAGGLNIQYF. CDR3 sequence (DNA): TGTGCCAGCAGTTTATTAGCCCCCCATCTAGCGGGGGGGCTAAACATTCAGTACTTC.

CDR3 sequence reads: CASSSRTGGNTIYF. Written as DNA, the CDR3 is TGTGCCAGCAGCTCCCGGACAGGGGGAAACACCATATATTTT. The V call is TRBV7-2, the J call TRBJ1-3; 8 nucleotides align to TRBD1. Losses at the gene ends were 4 bases for V and 4 bases for J; bases not matched to a gene: 3. Germline V gives CDR1 SGHTA, CDR2 FQGNSA. The CDR3 loop spans 14 amino acids.

The J gene is TRBJ2-3, the V gene TRBV24-1, with D possibly TRBD1 on 6 matching bases. V lost 1 base to trimming and J lost 7 bases, with 11 bases between them. CDR1 KGHDR and CDR2 SFDVKD come from the germline V gene. The CDR3 length is 14 residues. As DNA, the CDR3 is TGTGCCACCAGTGATTTAACAGGGTCACATACGCAGTATTTT. Its translation is CATSDLTGSHTQYF.

The gene calls are TRBV15 and TRBJ1-5; 9 nucleotides line up with TRBD1. Germline V gene data show CDR1 as LNHNV and CDR2 as YYDKDF (reference sequence). The CDR3 totals 14 residues. Trimming took 4 bases from V and 6 from J; bases not matched to a gene: 4. As DNA, the CDR3 is TGTGCCACCAGCACGGACAGGGGATTTCAGCCCCAGCATTTT. It yields the protein CATSTDRGFQPQHF.

The chain is built from TRBV19 and TRBJ2-5, with TRBD1 matching over 7 bases. V was clipped by 5 bases and J by 10 bases; unmatched bases: 13. The CDR3 runs 14 residues. CDR1 is LNHDA, CDR2 SQIVND, per germline (reference sequence). The CDR3 is CASSSTGEGVRQYF. For the CDR3, the DNA is TGTGCCAGTAGTTCAACAGGGGAAGGGGTCCGCCAGTACTTC.

The chain is built from TRBV12-3 or TRBV12-4 and TRBJ1-1, with TRBD1 matching over 10 bases. Unmatched junction bases numbered 4, after V lost 6 bases and J lost 6 bases. The CDR3 runs 13 residues. CDR3 coding DNA: TGTGCCAGCAGGTACGGACAGGGGGCTGAAGCTTTCTTT. Its translation: CASRYGQGAEAFF.

The J gene is TRBJ1-2, the V gene TRBV5-1, with TRBD1 as a possible D gene (6 bases). V lost 0 bases and J 5 bases, leaving 14 bases between the germline ends. Germline CDR1 and CDR2: SGHRS and YFSETQ. The CDR3 spans 15 residues. CDR3 in DNA: TGCGCCAGCAGCTTGGGGCACAGGGACGTATATGGCTACACCTTC. Translating it yields CASSLGHRDVYGYTF.

The chain is built from TRBV5-1 and TRBJ2-3; tentatively, D is TRBD2 (5 bases). The CDR3 is 12 amino acids. CDR1 SGHRS and CDR2 YFSETQ come from the germline V gene. The ends were cut back, 5 bases at V and 2 bases at J, with 6 bases in the middle. The CDR3 sequence: CASRRDTDTQYF. The CDR3 region has the DNA TGCGCCAGCAGGAGGGACACAGATACGCAGTATTTT.

There are a few counts of this clone. This sequence joins TRBV28 and TRBJ1-5, with no clear D. Trimming took off 7 bases at V and 9 bases at J, with 13 bases between the two ends. Germline V gene data show CDR1 as MDHEN and CDR2 as SYDVKM. The CDR3 covers 12 residues. CDR3 nucleotides: TGTGCCAGCAAGGACGGGGTTGGGCCCCAGCATTTT. It codes for CASKDGVGPQHF.

This chain links TRBV7-6 with TRBJ2-2; D may be TRBD1 (6 bases). Germline V gene sequence: CDR1 SGHVS, CDR2 FNYEAQ. The length of the CDR3 is 17 residues. V gave up 7 bases and J gave up 8 bases, with 26 bases separating them. The chain's CDR3 is CASTGMAQGHILGELFF. The CDR3 DNA follows: TGTGCCAGCACCGGGATGGCACAGGGTCATATACTTGGGGAGCTGTTTTTT.

The V call is TRBV6-1, the J call TRBJ1-2, with no clear D. This CDR3 spans 14 amino acids. V was pared by 1 base and J by 4 bases, with 10 bases between. The germline CDR1 and CDR2 sequences are MNHNS and SASEGT. The CDR3 region is CASSEDEGPYGYTF. CDR3 in DNA: TGTGCCAGCAGTGAAGATGAGGGTCCCTATGGCTACACCTTC.

This chain connects TRBV25-1 to TRBJ1-1; D ambiguous. Germline CDR1 MGHDK, CDR2 SYGVNS. Trimming took off 10 bases at V and 7 bases at J, with 4 bases between the two ends. The CDR3 spans 8 residues. CDR3 amino acids: CATLEAFF. The CDR3 DNA reads TGTGCCACCCTTGAAGCTTTCTTT.

The CDR3 nucleotides are TGTGCCAGCAGCAAATGGAACAGAACCTCTGGAAACACCATATATTTT. Translation gives CASSKWNRTSGNTIYF. This chain joins TRBV21-1 and TRBJ1-3; the table names TRBD1, a call not compared with the DNA. TRBV21-1 is an annotated pseudogene. The CDR3 loop spans 16 amino acids.

This chain links TRBV7-7 with TRBJ2-1; 11 nucleotides match TRBD2. This CDR3 contains 15 residues. The V gene end was trimmed by 6 bases and the J gene end by 2 bases; junction bases not matched to a gene: 3. The germline V gene encodes CDR1 SSHAT and CDR2 FNYEAQ (reference sequence). CDR3 nucleotides: TGTGCCAGCAGTCCGACTAGCGGGGCCTACAATGAGCAGTTCTTC. Amino acids: CASSPTSGAYNEQFF. Filled out from reference TRBV7-7 and TRBJ2-1, the complete variable domain reads GAGVSQSPRYKVTKRGQDVTLRCDPISSHATLYWYQQALGQGPEFLTYFNYEAQPDKSGLPSDRFSAERPEGSISTLTIQRTEQRDSAMYRCASSPTSGAYNEQFFGPGTRLTVL.

This chain joins TRBV19 and TRBJ1-5; the match to TRBD1 covers 9 bases. With 5 bases clipped from V and 3 bases from J, the junction kept 5 bases outside the gene matches. The CDR3 length is 15 residues. CDR1 is LNHDA and CDR2 is SQIVND in the germline V gene (reference sequence). CDR3 nucleotide sequence: TGTGCCAGTAGTCGAACAGGGGGCTTCAATCAGCCCCAGCATTTT. This translates into CASSRTGGFNQPQHF.

This clone turned up a few times. This chain joins TRBV2 and TRBJ1-4; TRBD1 agrees at 7 bases. The CDR3 covers 15 residues. J lost 7 bases, V lost 3 bases, and 8 bases had no gene match. Germline V gene sequence: CDR1 SNHLY, CDR2 FYNNEI. The CDR3 DNA reads as TGTGCCAGCAGTGAGGGAAACAGGGGCGGTGAAAAACTGTTTTTT. Translating gives CASSEGNRGGEKLFF.

The genes are TRBV7-9 and TRBJ1-6; D perhaps matches TRBD1 (6 bases). The CDR3 is made up of 15 amino acids. The V gene lost 3 bases and the J gene lost 10 bases, with 16 bases spanning the gap. Germline loops: CDR1 SEHNR, CDR2 FQNEAQ (reference sequence). CDR3 residues: CASSFLQGAESPLHF. CDR3 coding DNA: TGTGCCAGCAGCTTCCTACAGGGAGCAGAATCACCCCTCCACTTT.

The V and J genes are TRBV19 and TRBJ1-6; tentatively, D is TRBD1 (6 bases). With 3 bases removed from V and 5 bases from J, the gap between germline ends came to 17 bases. The germline V gene encodes CDR1 LNHDA and CDR2 SQIVND (reference sequence). This CDR3 is 17 amino acids long. CDR3 bases: TGTGCCAGTAGTATCCAGGGGAGGGGCGGCAATAATTCACCCCTCCACTTT. Translating it yields CASSIQGRGGNNSPLHF.

V gene TRBV28 combines with J gene TRBJ2-1, with TRBD2 matching over 8 bases. Germline CDR1 is MDHEN and CDR2 is SYDVKM. The CDR3 length is 15 residues. J lost 6 bases, V lost 7 bases, and 11 bases had no gene match. The CDR3 sequence: CASTPGGGRFNEQFF. The CDR3 DNA reads TGTGCCAGCACCCCCGGCGGGGGGCGGTTCAATGAGCAGTTCTTC.

The chain has TRBV28 and TRBJ1-1, with TRBD1 matching over 7 bases. The ends lost 5 bases at V and 0 bases at J; junction bases unmatched: 12. The CDR3 totals 17 residues. CDR1 is MDHEN, CDR2 SYDVKM, per germline. CDR3 sequence: CASSTTGKGGMNTEAFF. The CDR3 DNA sequence: TGTGCCAGCAGTACGACAGGGAAGGGCGGAATGAACACTGAAGCTTTCTTT.

The chain links TRBV29-1 to TRBJ1-5; D call uncertain. CDR3 length: 13 amino acids. V gave up 4 bases and J gave up 6 bases, with 13 bases separating them. Germline V CDR1 and CDR2: SQVTM, ANQGSEA. The CDR3 nucleotides are TGCAGCGTTGGGGAAGCAGCGGGTCAGCCCCAGCATTTT. Translating gives CSVGEAAGQPQHF.